This T cell receptor (beta chain) emerged from a study of graft-versus-host responses after intestinal transplantation. Worth noting for this clone: The antigen is undetermined. One junction end disagrees with the germline gene, perhaps due to a read error.

This table comes from immunoSEQ multiplex PCR, and its TCRdb copy is limited to in-frame clones, with some not included. The table shows tens of thousands of clones, with 94% occurring only once. This CDR3 region has 13 residues. CDR1 SEHNR and CDR2 FQNEAQ come from the germline V gene (reference sequence). The clonotype originates from a human donor who was the organ donor for an intestinal transplant. The chain recombines TRBV7-9 with TRBJ1-4; D is unclear. The sequencing used unstimulated CD4+ T cells sorted from spleen or lymph node cells, collected before transplant. The CDR3 sequence is CAGSYKDGEKLFF. For the CDR3, the DNA is TGTGCCGGCAGCTATAAAGACGGCGAAAAACTGTTTTTT.